A single T cell receptor beta chain is shown here with its context. They built TCR cDNA with 5'RACE template switching, a step that put in a universal primer site and UMIs. Via MiXCR, TCRdb re-called the 5' RACE reads, giving one row per CDR3 protein. The sample has around 600,000 distinct CDR3 sequences, 12% seen once; the top ten hold approximately 15%. This entry comes from a study of T cells after yellow fever vaccination. Study context: The SMART-Seq v4 Ultra Low Input method served to prepare the low-cell-number fractions.

This sequence was found in a man between 25 and 39 years old who received the YFV17D yellow fever vaccine. The input for sequencing was PBMCs, taken on the day of the yellow fever booster vaccination.

The CDR3: CASSLVLLAMGEQYF. CDR3 nucleotide sequence: TGTGCCAGCAGCTTAGTGTTACTAGCAATGGGCGAGCAGTACTTC. The chain employs TRBV7-8 and TRBJ2-7; a weak D match, TRBD2 (6 bases). Trimming cost V 1 base and J 6 bases, with 16 bases left between them. The CDR3 sequence is 15 residues long. In germline, CDR1 is SGHVS, CDR2 FQNEAQ.